This TCR beta chain was observed in a study of cytomegalovirus exposure and HLA in healthy donors. Study conclusions and caveats: Presence/absence comparisons presumed near-even sequencing depth among donors. The study listed 164 cytomegalovirus-associated TCR beta chains.

As concerns this clone: As yet, its antigen is unknown.

Primers included in the PCR were 60 Vbeta and 13 Jbeta primers. Data came from immunoSEQ multiplex PCR; TCRdb stores just in-frame clones and leaves some out. The sample contains fewer than 150,000 clones, 73% of which appear only once. The sequence was obtained from a human donor in good health. The sample taken for sequencing was PBMCs.

CDR3 DNA sequence: TGTGCCAGTAGTCGCGCGGGGACTAGCATTAGTTACGAGCAGTACTTC. Translated: CASSRAGTSISYEQYF. V is TRBV19 and J is TRBJ2-5, with 9 bases fitting TRBD2. The J call may be faulty, since TRBJ2-7 better matches the DNA end. The CDR3 runs to 16 residues. Germline V gene data show CDR1 as LNHDA and CDR2 as SQIVND (reference sequence).